This T cell receptor beta chain is drawn from a study of technical replicates of blood from a few donors. Sequenced by immunoSEQ multiplex PCR; TCRdb stores in-frame clones only, minus some. This table holds 98,000 or so clones, more than 90% found once. V was pared by 2 bases and J by 4 bases, with 15 bases between. The CDR3 contains 15 residues. Germline V gene sequence: CDR1 SGHAT, CDR2 FQNNGV. A single count supports this clone. Sample: T cells isolated from PBMCs. This clonotype was sampled from a human donor in good health. The rearrangement joins TRBV11-2 to TRBJ2-7; tentative D call: TRBD1 (6 bases). CDR3 sequence: CASSLIGGQIYEQYF. CDR3 nucleotide sequence: TGTGCCAGCAGCTTAATAGGGGGACAAATTTACGAGCAGTACTTC.